The clone carrying this T cell receptor beta chain was recorded at least ten times. Antigen unknown. V was pared by 4 bases and J by 1 base, with 9 bases between. The germline gives CDR1 SGHTA, CDR2 FQGNSA. This CDR3 has 14 residues. This record belongs to a study of T-cell reconstitution after alpha-beta-depleted transplantation in children. General study points: One year after transplant, T-cell counts and diversity came mostly from newly produced T cells. Surviving recipient T cells and intrathymic progenitors accounted for some patients' high TCRbeta diversity at day 60. Where alpha-beta T cells came from about two months after transplant was reportedly several hundred expanded graft clones.

This sample's TCRbeta library carried unique molecular identifier barcodes. One entry per CDR3 protein, called by TCRdb with MiXCR from the PCR reads. Found here are 200,000 to 300,000 distinct CDR3 sequences, 7.5% to 9.5% of them singletons; the top ten hold approximately 6%. The chain combines TRBV7-2 with TRBJ2-3; possible D gene TRBD1, 6 bases. The sample here was PBMCs, mostly from graft donor cells, taken 180 days after TCRalphabeta/CD19-depleted stem cell transplant. The source is a male patient between 10 and 17 years old who had a stem cell transplant for acute lymphoblastic leukemia, so the T cells may come from the graft donor. CDR3: CASSYNRGTDTQYF. The CDR3 DNA is TGTGCCAGCAGCTATAACAGGGGCACAGATACGCAGTATTTT. Using reference TRBV7-2 and TRBJ2-3 for the parts outside the CDR3, the full variable domain is GAGVSQSPSNKVTEKGKDVELRCDPISGHTALYWYRQSLGQGLEFLIYFQGNSAPDKSGLPSDRFSAERTGGSVSTLTIQRTQQEDSAVYLCASSYNRGTDTQYFGPGTRLTVL.